The source of this T cell receptor beta chain is a study of blood T cell repertoires in COVID-19. For the study at large: Sample material is recorded as cDNA or gDNA derived from T cells, B-cell-depleted T cells, or PBMCs.

Original handling: For nucleated cells, counts were estimated from reference gene primer amplification. Repertoires were generated with immunoSEQ multiplex PCR, while TCRdb's copy carries only in-frame clones and drops some. V, J and clone size are taken as reported in that table, and D and trimming were inferred from the DNA itself. The data hold fewer than 150,000 clones, with more than 60% observed a single time. CDR3 length: 16 residues. V lost 0 bases and J lost 4, with 15 bases in between. Germline V lookup: CDR1 MNHEY, CDR2 SVGAGI. Sequencing used peripheral blood. The chain couples TRBV6-5 to TRBJ2-5, with D possibly being TRBD1 (5 bases). The source is a man in his 70s with acute or convalescent COVID-19. Here the CDR3 DNA reads TGTGCCAGCAGTTACTCGCTTGGACAAAACAGAGAGACCCAGTACTTC. Residues: CASSYSLGQNRETQYF.